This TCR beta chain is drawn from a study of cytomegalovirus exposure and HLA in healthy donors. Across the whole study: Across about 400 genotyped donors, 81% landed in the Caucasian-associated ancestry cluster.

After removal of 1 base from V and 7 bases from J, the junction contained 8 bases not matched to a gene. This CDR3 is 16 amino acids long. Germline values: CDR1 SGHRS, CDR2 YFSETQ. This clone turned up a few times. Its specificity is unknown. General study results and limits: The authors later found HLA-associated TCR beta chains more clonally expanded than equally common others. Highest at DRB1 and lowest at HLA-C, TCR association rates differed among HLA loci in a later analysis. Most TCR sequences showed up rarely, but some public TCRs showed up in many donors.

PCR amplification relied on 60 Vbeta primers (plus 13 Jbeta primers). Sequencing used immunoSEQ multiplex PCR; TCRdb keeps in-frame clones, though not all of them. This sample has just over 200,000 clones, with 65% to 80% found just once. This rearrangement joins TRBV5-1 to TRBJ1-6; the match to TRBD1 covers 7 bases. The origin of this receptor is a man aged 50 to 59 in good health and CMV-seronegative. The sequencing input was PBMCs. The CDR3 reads CASSLTAQGINSPLHF. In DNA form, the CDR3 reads TGCGCCAGCAGCTTGACAGCACAGGGGATCAATTCACCCCTCCACTTT.